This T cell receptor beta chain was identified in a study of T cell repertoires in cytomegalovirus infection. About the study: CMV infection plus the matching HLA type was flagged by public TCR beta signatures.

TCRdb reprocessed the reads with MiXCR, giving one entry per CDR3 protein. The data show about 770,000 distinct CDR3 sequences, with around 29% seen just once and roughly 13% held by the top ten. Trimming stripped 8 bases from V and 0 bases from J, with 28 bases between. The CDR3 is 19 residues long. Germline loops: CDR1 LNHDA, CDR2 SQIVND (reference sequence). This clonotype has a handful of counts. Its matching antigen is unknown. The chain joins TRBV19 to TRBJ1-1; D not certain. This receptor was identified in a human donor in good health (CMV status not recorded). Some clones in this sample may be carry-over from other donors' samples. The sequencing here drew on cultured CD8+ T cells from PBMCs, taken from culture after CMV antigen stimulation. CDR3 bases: TGTGCCAGTGAGGCAAAATTTCGGGGTTTTATTCCTCTGAACACTGAAGCTTTCTTT. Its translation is CASEAKFRGFIPLNTEAFF.